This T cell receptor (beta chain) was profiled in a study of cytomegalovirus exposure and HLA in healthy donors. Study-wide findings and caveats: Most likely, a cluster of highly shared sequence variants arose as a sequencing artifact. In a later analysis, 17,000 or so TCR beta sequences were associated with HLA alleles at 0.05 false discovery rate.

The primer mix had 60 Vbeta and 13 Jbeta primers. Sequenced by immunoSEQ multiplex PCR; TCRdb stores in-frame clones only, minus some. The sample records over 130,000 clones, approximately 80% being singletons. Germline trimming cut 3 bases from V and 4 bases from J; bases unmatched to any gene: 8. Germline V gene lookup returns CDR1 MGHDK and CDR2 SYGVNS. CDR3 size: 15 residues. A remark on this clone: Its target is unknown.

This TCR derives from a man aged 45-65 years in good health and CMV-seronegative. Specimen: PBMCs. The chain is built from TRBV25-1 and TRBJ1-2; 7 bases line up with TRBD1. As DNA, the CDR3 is TGTGCCAGCAGTGACCCAGGGGGTTGGGGCTATGGCTACACCTTC. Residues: CASSDPGGWGYGYTF.